This TCR beta chain was sequenced during a study of identical twins. The V end was cut by 8 bases, the J end by 5 bases, with 18 bases between. The germline V gene encodes CDR1 ENHRY and CDR2 SYGVKD. This CDR3 is 14 amino acids long. A universal primer binding site was introduced by template switching. The final cDNA contained unique molecular identifiers. A single record per CDR3 protein comes from TCRdb applying MiXCR to the 5' RACE reads. The sample yields roughly 1,500,000 distinct CDR3 sequences, under 35% seen once. Comments on this clonotype: Its antigen is still unknown.

Study results and caveats: Sharing of beta out-of-frame sequences by twins showed a weaker excess. Low generation-probability sequences were in excess among twin-shared out-of-frame alpha sequences. Insertions ran lower in abundant cord blood beta clonotypes, though not in memory repertoires.

The rearrangement joins TRBV10-3 to TRBJ1-2; no clear D. Specimen: cord blood. The TCR originated in a newborn girl in good health. DNA of the CDR3: TGTGCCATCGCCCCTGCCCCCCAGTCTTATGGCTACACCTTC. This sequence encodes CAIAPAPQSYGYTF.